The 25 T cell receptor beta chains given below trace back to one sample, sequenced in a study of cytomegalovirus exposure and HLA in healthy donors (dated by TCRdb to 2017 to 2019). The library was obtained by the immunoSEQ multiplex PCR assay. The multiplex PCR relied on a mix of 60 forward primers for TCR Vbeta segments and 13 reverse primers for TCR Jbeta segments. The source is immuneACCESS, and TCRdb retained only in-frame sequences with V and J called. Part of the clones is not carried over; for the studies checked, unresolved V genes explain less than half of this, and the remainder is unexplained. The sample table holds 150,000 to 200,000 clones, of which 8.5% to 10% were seen once. 1% to 1.5% of the sample is held by the ten biggest clonotypes. The sequencing input was PBMCs. The origin of the receptors is a woman aged 25 to 39 in good health and CMV-seropositive.

The chain carries TRBV5-4 and TRBJ1-2; D remains unclear. Germline V gene lookup returns CDR1 SGHNT and CDR2 YYREEE (reference sequence). Trimming stripped 0 bases from V and 4 bases from J, with 4 bases between. The CDR3 covers 12 residues. The CDR3 spells CASSLAGYGYTF. In DNA form, the CDR3 reads TGTGCCAGCAGCTTGGCAGGCTATGGCTACACCTTC. The complete variable domain, with remaining parts taken from reference TRBV5-4 and TRBJ1-2, reads ETGVTQSPTHLIKTRGQQVTLRCSSQSGHNTVSWYQQALGQGPQFIFQYYREEENGRGNFPPRFSGLQFPNYSSELNVNALELDDSALYLCASSLAGYGYTFGSGTRLTVV.

In its sample, this clone was seen a few times. V gene TRBV6-6 combines with J gene TRBJ2-2; a possible D gene is TRBD2 (6 bases). CDR1 is MNHNY and CDR2 is SVGAGI in the germline V gene (reference sequence). This CDR3 comprises 16 residues. Deletions cut 5 bases from V and 6 bases from J, with 19 bases between. The CDR3 loop reads CASSNTPGLSSGELFF. CDR3 bases: TGTGCCAGCAGTAATACCCCGGGACTTTCTTCCGGGGAGCTGTTTTTT.

This clone occurred a few times. At the DNA level, this CDR3 is encoded by other sequences in the same sample as well. This sequence joins TRBV5-4 and TRBJ2-2; 7 nucleotides agree with TRBD2. V was clipped by 4 bases and J by 1 base; unmatched bases: 4. This CDR3 spans 15 amino acids. Germline CDR1 is SGHNT and CDR2 is YYREEE (reference sequence). CDR3 in amino acids: CASSLLAGNTGELFF. CDR3 in DNA: TGTGCCAGCAGCCTTTTAGCGGGGAACACCGGGGAGCTGTTTTTT.

This clone has only a few counts. V is TRBV10-1 and J is TRBJ2-5; 9 positions agree with TRBD1. The better agreement between TRBJ2-7 and the DNA end casts doubt on the J call. CDR3 size: 15 residues. Germline CDR1 and CDR2: WNHNN and SYGVQD (reference sequence). The CDR3 sequence is CASSSGQGSPHEQYF. CDR3 nucleotides: TGCGCCAGCAGTTCCGGACAGGGGAGCCCCCACGAGCAGTACTTC.

The rearrangement joins TRBV15 to TRBJ1-2, with 12 positions matching TRBD1. CDR1 and CDR2 from the germline V gene are LNHNV and YYDKDF (reference sequence). This CDR3 contains 16 residues. Trimming removed 9 bases from V and 4 bases from J; junction bases left unmatched: 12. The CDR3 sequence is CATTGTGGPLFYGYTF. Here the CDR3 DNA reads TGTGCCACGACCGGGACAGGGGGCCCCCTTTTCTATGGCTACACCTTC.

There are a few counts of this clone. J is TRBJ1-2 and V is TRBV6-5, with D possibly being TRBD1 (6 bases). The CDR3 is 14 residues long. Germline V gene lookup returns CDR1 MNHEY and CDR2 SVGAGI. The V end was cut by 6 bases, the J end by 2 bases, with 13 bases between. CDR3 sequence reads: CASRSPQGNYGYTF. DNA for the CDR3: TGTGCCAGCAGATCCCCTCAGGGGAACTATGGCTACACCTTC.

Only a few counts were recorded for this clone. The chain joins TRBV11-2 to TRBJ1-4; TRBD1 aligns across 9 bases. This CDR3 contains 15 residues. The germline V gene encodes CDR1 SGHAT and CDR2 FQNNGV. Trimming removed 5 bases from V and 7 bases from J; junction bases left unmatched: 8. In DNA form, the CDR3 reads TGTGCCAGCAGCCCTCGACAGGGGGTGGGTGAAAAACTGTTTTTT. This gives the protein CASSPRQGVGEKLFF.

This clone was seen a few times. J is TRBJ2-7 and V is TRBV5-1; 11 nucleotides agree with TRBD2. The V gene end was trimmed by 0 bases and the J gene end by 2 bases; junction bases not matched to a gene: 1. Germline V gene sequence: CDR1 SGHRS, CDR2 YFSETQ. The CDR3 spans 15 residues. The CDR3 region has the DNA TGCGCCAGCAGCTTGGAACTAGCGGGAGCCTACGAGCAGTACTTC. Amino acids: CASSLELAGAYEQYF.

This clone was seen only a few times. The chain joins TRBV14 to TRBJ2-1; D is undetermined. Trimming took 4 bases from V and 0 from J, leaving 10 bases between them. CDR3 size: 15 residues. Germline CDR1 SGHDN, CDR2 FVKESK. DNA of the CDR3: TGTGCCAGCAGCCCAAAACCTAGCTCCTACAATGAGCAGTTCTTC. Its protein is CASSPKPSSYNEQFF.

This clone was counted a few times. J is TRBJ2-5 and V is TRBV28, with a tentative D call TRBD2 (6 bases). The CDR3 is 14 amino acids. CDR1 is MDHEN, CDR2 SYDVKM, per germline. V dropped 5 bases and J dropped 5 bases, with 15 bases sitting between them. The CDR3 DNA reads as TGTGCCAGCAGTCGCGGGGCGTCGAGGGAGACCCAGTACTTC. It yields the protein CASSRGASRETQYF. Full variable domain (rest looked up from reference TRBV28 and TRBJ2-5): DVKVTQSSRYLVKRTGEKVFLECVQDMDHENMFWYRQDPGLGLRLIYFSYDVKMKEKGDIPEGYSVSREKKERFSLILESASTNQTSMYLCASSRGASRETQYFGPGTRLLVL.

This clone was seen a few times. V and J are TRBV29-1 and TRBJ2-1, with 12 bases matching TRBD2. Germline V lookup: CDR1 SQVTM, CDR2 ANQGSEA. V lost 7 bases, J lost 5 bases, and 0 bases stayed unmatched. This CDR3 contains 12 residues. The CDR3 sequence: CSGTSGDNEQFF. The CDR3 DNA sequence: TGCAGCGGGACTAGCGGGGACAATGAGCAGTTCTTC.

The chain couples TRBV27 to TRBJ2-7; TRBD2 matches 7 bases. Germline lookup yields CDR1 MNHEY and CDR2 SMNVEV (reference sequence). The CDR3 consists of 15 residues. V was pared by 3 bases and J by 3 bases, with 8 bases of the junction left unmatched. CDR3 nucleotides: TGTGCCAGCAGTTTGGGTGGGAGGGCCCGCTACGAGCAGTACTTC. It encodes CASSLGGRARYEQYF.

The chain joins TRBV5-1 to TRBJ2-7, with 13 positions matching TRBD2. The germline CDR1 and CDR2 sequences are SGHRS and YFSETQ. This CDR3 is built from 16 residues. V shed 3 bases, J shed 5 bases, and the junction held 8 bases outside the gene matches. The CDR3 reads CASSSRTSGSQNEQYF. CDR3 nucleotides: TGCGCCAGCAGCTCCCGGACTAGCGGGAGTCAAAACGAGCAGTACTTC.

The V call is TRBV19, the J call TRBJ2-4, with 10 nucleotides matching TRBD2. Germline V gene lookup returns CDR1 LNHDA and CDR2 SQIVND (reference sequence). The CDR3 is 19 amino acids. J gave up 0 bases and V 1 base, and 9 bases lay outside the gene matches. The DNA of the CDR3 is TGTGCCAGTAGTATAGGAACAGCGGGAGGGCCGGTAGCCAAAAACATTCAGTACTTC. Protein sequence: CASSIGTAGGPVAKNIQYF.

This rearrangement joins TRBV7-2 to TRBJ2-3; 11 nucleotides match TRBD2. Germline CDR1 reads SGHTA; CDR2 reads FQGNSA. V lost 5 bases and J lost 1; bases outside the gene matches: 5. The CDR3 has 16 residues. The CDR3 DNA reads as TGTGCCAGCAGCACCTTGGGACTAGCGGGCACAGATACGCAGTATTTT. Its protein is CASSTLGLAGTDTQYF. Together with reference TRBV7-2 and TRBJ2-3, the CDR3 gives the full variable domain: GAGVSQSPSNKVTEKGKDVELRCDPISGHTALYWYRQSLGQGLEFLIYFQGNSAPDKSGLPSDRFSAERTGGSVSTLTIQRTQQEDSAVYLCASSTLGLAGTDTQYFGPGTRLTVL.

The chain links TRBV11-2 to TRBJ2-1, with 11 bases fitting TRBD2. Germline values: CDR1 SGHAT, CDR2 FQNNGV. V was clipped by 6 bases and J by 7 bases; unmatched bases: 8. The CDR3 contains 15 residues. Here the CDR3 reads CASSLPGTSGNEQFF. The CDR3 DNA reads TGTGCCAGCAGTTTACCCGGGACTAGCGGAAATGAGCAGTTCTTC.

This clone showed up just once. In DNA form, the CDR3 reads TGCGCCAGCAGCGCACGGACAGGGGGAGGCTCCTACAATGAGCAGTTCTTC. The encoded protein is CASSARTGGGSYNEQFF. V gene TRBV5-1 combines with J gene TRBJ2-1; 10 nucleotides align to TRBD1. Germline assignment: CDR1 SGHRS and CDR2 YFSETQ. The V and J ends lost 4 bases and 0 bases, in that order; junction bases with no gene match: 7. This CDR3 contains 17 residues.

V usage is TRBV19 and J usage is TRBJ1-2; 7 bases agree with TRBD1. The CDR3 has 14 residues. Trimming removed 7 bases from V and 5 bases from J; junction bases left unmatched: 10. In germline, CDR1 is LNHDA, CDR2 SQIVND (reference sequence). The CDR3 region has the DNA TGTGCCAGTACCGAAAGTCGGGACAGATATGGCTACACCTTC. Its translation is CASTESRDRYGYTF.

In this sample, this clone turned up a few times. The rearrangement uses TRBV2 and TRBJ2-1; TRBD1 is a possible D gene (6 bases). Trimming took off 9 bases at V and 6 bases at J, with 12 bases between the two ends. Germline assignment: CDR1 SNHLY and CDR2 FYNNEI. The CDR3 contains 12 residues. This chain's CDR3 is CARRLGGNEQFF. In DNA form, the CDR3 reads TGTGCCAGGCGGTTAGGGGGCAATGAGCAGTTCTTC.

The V call is TRBV7-8, the J call TRBJ2-7; 7 bases match TRBD1. Germline CDR1 SGHVS, CDR2 FQNEAQ. This CDR3 region has 14 residues. V lost 4 bases to trimming and J lost 0 bases; unmatched junction nucleotides: 3. In nucleotides, the CDR3 is TGTGCCAGCAGCTCAGGACAGGCCTCCTACGAGCAGTACTTC. Its protein is CASSSGQASYEQYF.

In its sample, this clone was seen a few times. The chain is built from TRBV6-6 and TRBJ2-2; perhaps TRBD2 as D (6 bases). The CDR3 is made up of 16 amino acids. Germline V gene sequence: CDR1 MNHNY, CDR2 SVGAGI (reference sequence). V gave up 0 bases and J gave up 5 bases, with 13 bases separating them. CDR3 protein: CASSYSHPLATGELFF. CDR3 nucleotides: TGTGCCAGCAGTTACTCCCACCCACTAGCAACCGGGGAGCTGTTTTTT.

Details on this clone: This sample includes further DNA sequences coding for the same CDR3. The genes are TRBV5-1 and TRBJ1-1; TRBD1 aligns across 11 bases. The CDR3 covers 16 residues. Germline V lookup: CDR1 SGHRS, CDR2 YFSETQ. V gave up 3 bases and J gave up 1 base; unmatched junction bases: 5. The CDR3 region has the DNA TGCGCCAGCAGCTACGGGACAGGGGGAGCGAACACTGAAGCTTTCTTT. Translation: CASSYGTGGANTEAFF.

The V call is TRBV7-9, the J call TRBJ2-7; 8 bases align to TRBD1. The CDR3 spans 15 residues. The germline V gene has CDR1 SEHNR and CDR2 FQNEAQ (reference sequence). Trimming cost V 5 bases and J 3 bases; bases outside gene matches: 9. The CDR3 sequence is CASSPYGQGYYEQYF. The CDR3 nucleotides read TGTGCCAGCAGCCCCTATGGACAGGGTTACTACGAGCAGTACTTC. The full variable domain, its missing parts supplied by reference TRBV7-9 and TRBJ2-7, is DTGVSQNPRHKITKRGQNVTFRCDPISEHNRLYWYRQTLGQGPEFLTYFQNEAQLEKSRLLSDRFSAERPKGSFSTLEIQRTEQGDSAMYLCASSPYGQGYYEQYFGPGTRLTVT.

This clone was detected a few times. The chain links TRBV19 to TRBJ1-2, with D tentatively TRBD1 (5 bases). V lost 7 bases to trimming and J lost 4 bases, with 16 bases between them. The CDR3 is 14 amino acids. CDR1 is LNHDA and CDR2 is SQIVND in the germline V gene (reference sequence). This chain's CDR3 is CASIPRGSSYGYTF. Written as DNA, the CDR3 is TGTGCCAGTATTCCTAGGGGAAGTAGCTATGGCTACACCTTC.

This clone was counted a few times. The rearrangement links TRBV29-1 to TRBJ2-5; 8 bases map to TRBD2. Per the germline V gene, CDR1 is SQVTM and CDR2 is ANQGSEA. V was clipped by 3 bases and J by 5 bases; unmatched bases: 11. This CDR3 region has 15 residues. In nucleotides, the CDR3 is TGCAGCGTTGAGGTTAGGGCTAGCGGGCGGGAGACCCAGTACTTC. Translated, it gives CSVEVRASGRETQYF.